Sequencing of this T cell receptor beta chain was carried out in a study of cytomegalovirus exposure and HLA in healthy donors. Findings and caveats of the study: Testing in vitro showed a few CMV-associated chains specific for CMV antigens. Later work showed greater clonal expansion in HLA-associated TCR beta chains than in equally common others.

V dropped 8 bases and J dropped 1 base, with 12 bases sitting between them. Germline V gene lookup returns CDR1 MGHDK and CDR2 SYGVNS. The CDR3 runs to 14 residues. A remark on this clone: Its antigen is still unknown.

The PCR made use of 60 Vbeta and 13 Jbeta primers. Data came from immunoSEQ multiplex PCR; TCRdb stores just in-frame clones and leaves some out. The profile shows 110,000 to 150,000 clones, around 81% of them singletons. The receptor was isolated from a male donor in good health and CMV-seronegative. The rearrangement uses TRBV25-1 and TRBJ1-5; D gene unclear. The sample taken for sequencing was PBMCs. The DNA for the CDR3 is TGTGCCAGCGGGTTAAGGAGGAGCAATCAGCCCCAGCATTTT. Its protein is CASGLRRSNQPQHF. Filled out from reference TRBV25-1 and TRBJ1-5, the complete variable domain reads EADIYQTPRYLVIGTGKKITLECSQTMGHDKMYWYQQDPGMELHLIHYSYGVNSTEKGDLSSESTVSRIRTEHFPLTLESARPSHTSQYLCASGLRRSNQPQHFGDGTRLSIL.